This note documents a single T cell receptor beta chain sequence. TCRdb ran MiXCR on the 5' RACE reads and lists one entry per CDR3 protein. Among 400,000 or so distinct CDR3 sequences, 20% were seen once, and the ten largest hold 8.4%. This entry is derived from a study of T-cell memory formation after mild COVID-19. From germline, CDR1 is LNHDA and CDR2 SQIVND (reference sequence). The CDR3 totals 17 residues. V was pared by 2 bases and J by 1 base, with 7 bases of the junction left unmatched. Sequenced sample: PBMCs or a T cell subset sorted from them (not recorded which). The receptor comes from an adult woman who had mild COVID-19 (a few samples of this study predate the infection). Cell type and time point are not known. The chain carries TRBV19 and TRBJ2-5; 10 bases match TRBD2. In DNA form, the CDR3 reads TGTGCCAGTAGTATATTTTCACTAGCGGGGCTCCAAGAGACCCAGTACTTC. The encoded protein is CASSIFSLAGLQETQYF.